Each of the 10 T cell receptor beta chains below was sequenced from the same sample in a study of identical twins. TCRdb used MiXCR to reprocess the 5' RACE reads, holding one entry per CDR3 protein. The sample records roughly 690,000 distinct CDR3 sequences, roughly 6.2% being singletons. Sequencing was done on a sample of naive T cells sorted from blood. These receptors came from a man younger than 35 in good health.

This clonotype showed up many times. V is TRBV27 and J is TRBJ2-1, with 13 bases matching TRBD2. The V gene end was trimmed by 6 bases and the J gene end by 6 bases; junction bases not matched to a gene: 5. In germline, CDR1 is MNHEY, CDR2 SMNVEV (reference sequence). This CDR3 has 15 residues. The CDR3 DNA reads TGTGCCAGCAGCTCCGGGACTAGCGGGACCAATGAGCAGTTCTTC. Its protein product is CASSSGTSGTNEQFF.

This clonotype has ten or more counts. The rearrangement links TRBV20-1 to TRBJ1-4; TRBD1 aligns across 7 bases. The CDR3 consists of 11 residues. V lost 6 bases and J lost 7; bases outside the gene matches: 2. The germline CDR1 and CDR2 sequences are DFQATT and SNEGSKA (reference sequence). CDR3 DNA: TGCAGTGCCGACAGGGCTGAAAAACTGTTTTTT. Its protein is CSADRAEKLFF.

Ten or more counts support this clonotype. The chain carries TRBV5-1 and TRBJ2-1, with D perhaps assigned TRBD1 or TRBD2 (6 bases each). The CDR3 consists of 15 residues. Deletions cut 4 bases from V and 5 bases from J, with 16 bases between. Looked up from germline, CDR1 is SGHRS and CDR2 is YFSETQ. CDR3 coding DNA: TGCGCCAGCAGCCAACAGGGTCGGAGGGACAATGAGCAGTTCTTC. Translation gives CASSQQGRRDNEQFF.

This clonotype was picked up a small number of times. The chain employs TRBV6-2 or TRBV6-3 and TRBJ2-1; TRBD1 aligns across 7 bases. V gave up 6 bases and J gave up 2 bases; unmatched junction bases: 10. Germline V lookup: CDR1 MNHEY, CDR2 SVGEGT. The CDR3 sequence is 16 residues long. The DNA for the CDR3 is TGTGCCAGCAGCCAAGGGACAGTGTCCCCCTACAATGAGCAGTTCTTC. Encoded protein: CASSQGTVSPYNEQFF.

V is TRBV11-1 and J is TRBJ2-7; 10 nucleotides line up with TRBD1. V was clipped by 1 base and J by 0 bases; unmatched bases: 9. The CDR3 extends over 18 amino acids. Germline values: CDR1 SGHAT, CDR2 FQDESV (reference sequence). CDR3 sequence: CASSLGIKGTGDSYEQYF. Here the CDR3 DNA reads TGTGCCAGCAGCTTAGGCATTAAGGGGACAGGGGACTCCTACGAGCAGTACTTC.

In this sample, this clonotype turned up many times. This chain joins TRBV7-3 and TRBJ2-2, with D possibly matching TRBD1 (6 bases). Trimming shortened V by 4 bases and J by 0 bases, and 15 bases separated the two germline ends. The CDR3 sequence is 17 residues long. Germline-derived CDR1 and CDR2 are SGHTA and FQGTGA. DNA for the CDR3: TGTGCCAGCAGCTCGCGGGCCGGGACATCGAACACCGGGGAGCTGTTTTTT. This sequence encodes CASSSRAGTSNTGELFF.

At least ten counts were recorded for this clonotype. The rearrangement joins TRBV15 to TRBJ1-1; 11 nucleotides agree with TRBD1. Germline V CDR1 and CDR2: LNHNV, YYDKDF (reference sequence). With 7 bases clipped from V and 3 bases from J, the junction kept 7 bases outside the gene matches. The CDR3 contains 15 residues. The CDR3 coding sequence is TGTGCCACCACAAACCCGGGACAGGGGGACACTGAAGCTTTCTTT. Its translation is CATTNPGQGDTEAFF.

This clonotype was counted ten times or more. The CDR3 bases are TGTGCCAGCAGTTACGGCACTAGCGGGGGAGATACGCAGTATTTT. This translates into CASSYGTSGGDTQYF. The chain links TRBV6-5 to TRBJ2-3; 11 nucleotides match TRBD2. CDR3 length: 15 residues. The germline V gene has CDR1 MNHEY and CDR2 SVGAGI. Trimming took 2 bases from V and 5 from J; bases not matched to a gene: 3.

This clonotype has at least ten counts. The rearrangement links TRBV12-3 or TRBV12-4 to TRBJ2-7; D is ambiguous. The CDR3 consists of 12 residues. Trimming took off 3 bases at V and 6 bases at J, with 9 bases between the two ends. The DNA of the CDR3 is TGTGCCAGCAGTTTTAGCCAAGGCGAGCAGTACGTC. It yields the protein CASSFSQGEQYV.

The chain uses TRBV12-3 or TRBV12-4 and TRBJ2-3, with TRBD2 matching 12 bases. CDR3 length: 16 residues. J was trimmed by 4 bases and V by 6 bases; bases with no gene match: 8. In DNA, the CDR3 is TGTGCCAGCAGCAAGGGACTAGCGGGCCCCCCAGATACGCAGTATTTT. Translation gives CASSKGLAGPPDTQYF.